This paragraph reports one T cell receptor (beta chain). This sample was taken from a study of T cell changes during pregnancy in multiple sclerosis. Trimming took off 7 bases at V and 4 bases at J, with 23 bases between the two ends. This CDR3 contains 18 residues. The germline V gene has CDR1 LNHDA and CDR2 SQIVND (reference sequence). TCRdb's copy holds only in-frame clones and misses some; the assay was immunoSEQ multiplex PCR. The sample consists of more than 30,000 clones, about 91% of them appearing once. V is TRBV19 and J is TRBJ2-6; possibly TRBD1 for D (5 bases). This clonotype was sampled from a female donor with multiple sclerosis, enrolled in a pregnancy study. The specimen comprised CD8+ T cells from peripheral blood mononuclear cells, sampled in the second trimester of pregnancy. The DNA of the CDR3 is TGTGCCAGTAAAGGTCTATCAGGGCCGCCGTCCGGGGCCAACGTCCTGACTTTC. Amino acid sequence: CASKGLSGPPSGANVLTF.